This T cell receptor beta chain was documented in a study of PD-1 blockade in classical Hodgkin lymphoma. Regarding this clone: Its antigen is still unknown.

TCRdb keeps only in-frame clones here, not all; method: immunoSEQ multiplex PCR. Among about 14,000 clones, around 83% were seen once, and the ten largest hold roughly a quarter. Study-wide results and caveats: CD4+ TCR diversity, unlike CD8+, climbed significantly by C4D1. Relapsed/refractory patients reportedly had lower baseline diversity than newly diagnosed patients.

The CDR3 has 16 amino acids. J gave up 4 bases and V 0 bases, and 7 bases lay outside the gene matches. The germline CDR1 and CDR2 sequences are SGHNT and YYREEE (reference sequence). Every patient experienced relapse after autologous stem cell transplantation, and brentuximab vedotin exposure varied. The TCR sequence derives from a human donor with classical Hodgkin lymphoma. This sequence joins TRBV5-4 and TRBJ2-5, with TRBD2 matching over 9 bases. Sequenced material: peripheral blood mononuclear cells (PBMCs), taken before the second cycle of nivolumab. The CDR3 sequence is CASSLGISGGGETQYF. The CDR3 bases are TGTGCCAGCAGCTTGGGGATTAGCGGGGGAGGAGAGACCCAGTACTTC.